One sample yielded the 4 T cell receptor beta chains listed below, sequenced in a study of shared clonotypes between healthy human individuals (dated by TCRdb to 2020 to 2021). The protocol used for the library was the immunoSEQ multiplex PCR assay. What TCRdb holds here is the immuneACCESS table cut down to in-frame rearrangements. Part of the clones is not present; checked against another copy, under half of the missing clones reflect an unresolved V gene, and the others are unexplained. The sample includes about 460,000 clones, with roughly 80% observed a single time. The ten largest account for more than 10% of the sample. Sample: PBMCs. These receptors were taken from a woman aged 40 to 49 in good health. Some clones in this sample may be carry-over from other donors' samples.

The chain carries TRBV4-1 and TRBJ2-1; a weak D match, TRBD1 (5 bases). Trimming took off 1 base at V and 4 bases at J, with 14 bases between the two ends. This CDR3 has 16 residues. Per the germline V gene, CDR1 is MGHRA and CDR2 is YSYEKL. CDR3 DNA: TGCGCCAGCAGCCAAGGGGGCGCTGCCACGTACAATGAGCAGTTCTTC. Translated: CASSQGGAATYNEQFF.

The CDR3 DNA is TGTGCCAGTAGTCCTGGACAGCCTGGAAACACCATATATTTT. Its translation is CASSPGQPGNTIYF. V is TRBV19 and J is TRBJ1-3, with D maybe TRBD1 (6 bases). Germline CDR1 reads LNHDA; CDR2 reads SQIVND (reference sequence). V was cut by 5 bases and J by 2 bases, with 10 bases left in between. This CDR3 comprises 14 residues.

The chain employs TRBV7-2 and TRBJ1-3; 7 bases are a match to TRBD1. The CDR3 spans 16 residues. V lost 1 base to trimming and J lost 7 bases; unmatched junction nucleotides: 10. Per the germline V gene, CDR1 is SGHTA and CDR2 is FQGNSA. DNA for the CDR3: TGTGCCAGCAGCTTAGTCCAGGGGGGGCTCGGGAACACCATATATTTT. Translation gives CASSLVQGGLGNTIYF.

This sequence joins TRBV7-9 and TRBJ2-1; tentative D call: TRBD1 (5 bases). Germline V CDR1 and CDR2: SEHNR, FQNEAQ (reference sequence). There are 14 residues in the CDR3. V shed 7 bases and J shed 5 bases, with 15 bases lying between them. The CDR3 region has the DNA TGTGCCAGCAACCATCAGGGTTCCGACAATGAGCAGTTCTTC. This gives the protein CASNHQGSDNEQFF.